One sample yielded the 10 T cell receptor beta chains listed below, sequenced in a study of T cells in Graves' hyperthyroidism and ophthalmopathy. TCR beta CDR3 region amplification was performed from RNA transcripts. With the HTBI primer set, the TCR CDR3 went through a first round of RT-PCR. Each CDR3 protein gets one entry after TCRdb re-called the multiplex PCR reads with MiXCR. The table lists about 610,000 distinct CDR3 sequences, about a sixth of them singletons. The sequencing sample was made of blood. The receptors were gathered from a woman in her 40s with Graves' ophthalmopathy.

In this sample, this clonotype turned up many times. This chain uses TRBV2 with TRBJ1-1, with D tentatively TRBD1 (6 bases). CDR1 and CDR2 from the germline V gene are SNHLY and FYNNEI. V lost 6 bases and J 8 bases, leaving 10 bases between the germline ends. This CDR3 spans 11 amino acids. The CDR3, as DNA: TGTGCCAGCAGCGCGACAGGAGAAGCTTTCTTT. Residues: CASSATGEAFF.

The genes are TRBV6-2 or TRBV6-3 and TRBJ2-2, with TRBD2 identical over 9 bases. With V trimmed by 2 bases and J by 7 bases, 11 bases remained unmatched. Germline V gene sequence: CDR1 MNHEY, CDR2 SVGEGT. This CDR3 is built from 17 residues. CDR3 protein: CASSYGAIAGVDGELFF. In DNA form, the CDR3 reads TGTGCCAGCAGTTACGGGGCCATAGCGGGGGTTGACGGGGAGCTGTTTTTT.

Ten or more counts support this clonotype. CDR3 sequence reads: CASSLTGVTDTQYF. The DNA of the CDR3 is TGTGCCAGCTCATTAACCGGAGTCACAGATACGCAGTATTTT. J is TRBJ2-3 and V is TRBV7-9; D is uncertain. Per the germline V gene, CDR1 is SEHNR and CDR2 is FQNEAQ (reference sequence). Trimming took off 8 bases at V and 2 bases at J, with 14 bases between the two ends. CDR3 length: 14 amino acids.

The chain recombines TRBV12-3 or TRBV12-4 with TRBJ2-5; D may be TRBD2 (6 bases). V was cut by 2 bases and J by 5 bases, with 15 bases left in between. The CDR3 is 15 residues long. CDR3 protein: CASSLRRGKRETQYF. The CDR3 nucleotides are TGTGCCAGCAGTTTACGGCGGGGTAAAAGGGAGACCCAGTACTTC.

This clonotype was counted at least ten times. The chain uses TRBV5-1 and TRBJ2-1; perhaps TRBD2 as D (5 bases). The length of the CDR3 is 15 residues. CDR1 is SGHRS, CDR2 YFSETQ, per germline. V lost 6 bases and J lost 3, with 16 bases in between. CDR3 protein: CASNKADPNYNEQFF. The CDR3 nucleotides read TGCGCCAGCAACAAAGCGGATCCCAACTACAATGAGCAGTTCTTC. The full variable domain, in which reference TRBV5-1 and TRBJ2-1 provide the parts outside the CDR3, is KAGVTQTPRYLIKTRGQQVTLSCSPISGHRSVSWYQQTPGQGLQFLFEYFSETQRNKGNFPGRFSGRQFSNSRSEMNVSTLELGDSALYLCASNKADPNYNEQFFGPGTRLTVL.

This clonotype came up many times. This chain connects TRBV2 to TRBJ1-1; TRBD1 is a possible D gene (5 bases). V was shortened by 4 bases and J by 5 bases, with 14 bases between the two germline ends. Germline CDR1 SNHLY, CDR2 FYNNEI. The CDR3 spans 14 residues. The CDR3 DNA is TGTGCCAGCAGTGGGCAGGGCGTGGGAACTGAAGCTTTCTTT. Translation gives CASSGQGVGTEAFF.

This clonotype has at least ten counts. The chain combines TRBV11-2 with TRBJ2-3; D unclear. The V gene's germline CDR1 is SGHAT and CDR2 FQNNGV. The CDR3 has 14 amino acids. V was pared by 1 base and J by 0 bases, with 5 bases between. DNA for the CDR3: TGTGCCAGCAGCTTAGGTCCTAGCACAGATACGCAGTATTTT. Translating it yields CASSLGPSTDTQYF.

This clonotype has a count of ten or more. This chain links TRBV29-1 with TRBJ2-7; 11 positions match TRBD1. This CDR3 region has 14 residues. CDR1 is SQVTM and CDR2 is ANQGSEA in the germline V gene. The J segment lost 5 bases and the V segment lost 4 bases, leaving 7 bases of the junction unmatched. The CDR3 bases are TGCAGCGTTGGTCTGGGACAGGGGGGCGACGAGCAGTACTTC. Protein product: CSVGLGQGGDEQYF.

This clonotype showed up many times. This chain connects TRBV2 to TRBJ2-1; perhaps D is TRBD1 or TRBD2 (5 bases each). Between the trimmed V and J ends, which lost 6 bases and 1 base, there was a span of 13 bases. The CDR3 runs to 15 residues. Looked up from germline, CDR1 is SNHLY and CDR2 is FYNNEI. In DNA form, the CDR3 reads TGTGCCAGCAGGAACGGGGCAGGGTCCTACAATGAGCAGTTCTTC. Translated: CASRNGAGSYNEQFF.

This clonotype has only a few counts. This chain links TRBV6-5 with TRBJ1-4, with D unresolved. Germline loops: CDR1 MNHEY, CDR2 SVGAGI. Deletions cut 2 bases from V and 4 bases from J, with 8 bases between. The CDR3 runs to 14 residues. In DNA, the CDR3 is TGTGCCAGCAGTTACGTACAGAGTAATGAAAAACTGTTTTTT. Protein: CASSYVQSNEKLFF.